This T cell receptor (beta chain) comes out of a study of blood T cell repertoires in COVID-19. Background on the study: Collection of acute and convalescent COVID-19 samples took place in the United States, Italy and Spain.

Study processing details: Estimates of nucleated cell counts were drawn from the amplification of reference gene primers. The assay was immunoSEQ multiplex PCR, and TCRdb's table has in-frame clones only and misses some. V, J and clone size are taken as reported in that table, and D and trimming were inferred from the DNA itself. Of some 70,000 clones in the sample, 65% to 80% were seen once. This TCR was recovered from a woman between 45 and 65 years old with acute or convalescent COVID-19. Sequenced material: peripheral blood.

The DNA for the CDR3 is TGTGCCAGCTCACCTGGAACAGGGATATACGAGCAGTACTTC. It specifies CASSPGTGIYEQYF. This sequence joins TRBV18 and TRBJ2-7, with TRBD1 as a possible D gene (6 bases). CDR3 size: 14 residues. The V end was cut by 3 bases, the J end by 4 bases, with 13 bases between. Germline CDR1 KGHSH, CDR2 LQKENI.